These 4 T cell receptor beta chains came from one sample sequenced in a study of blood T cell repertoires in COVID-19. TCRdb keeps only in-frame clones here, not all; method: immunoSEQ multiplex PCR. This sample has fewer than 200,000 clones; 79% occur once, and the top ten carry 15% to 20%. The specimen was PBMCs or T cells enriched from blood (not recorded which). These receptors came from a woman between 65 and 79 years old in a cohort exposed to, infected with or recovered from COVID-19 (not recorded which).

The sample holds one count of this clone. The V gene is TRBV2, the J gene TRBJ2-1, with TRBD2 matching 13 bases. V gave up 9 bases and J gave up 7 bases; unmatched junction bases: 3. The CDR3 is 13 residues long. Per germline, CDR1 SNHLY and CDR2 FYNNEI. The DNA for the CDR3 is TGTGCCAGAGGACTAGCGGGAGTAAATGAGCAGTTCTTC. Its protein is CARGLAGVNEQFF.

The V call is TRBV3-1 (or the pseudogene TRBV3-2), the J call TRBJ2-1, with D perhaps matching TRBD2 (5 bases). The CDR3 consists of 14 residues. Germline V gene sequence: CDR1 LGHDT, CDR2 YNNKEL (reference sequence). Trimming shortened V by 2 bases and J by 4 bases, and 9 bases separated the two germline ends. CDR3 region: CASSQNTGYNEQFF. As DNA, the CDR3 is TGTGCCAGCAGCCAAAACACGGGGTACAATGAGCAGTTCTTC.

The genes are TRBV7-5 and TRBJ2-3; the D call TRBD1 from the table was never checked on the DNA. TRBV7-5 represents a pseudogene. CDR3 length: 16 amino acids. The CDR3 loop is CASSRGTVHRTDTQYF. The CDR3, as DNA: TGTGCCAGTAGTAGGGGGACAGTACATCGCACAGATACGCAGTATTTT.

This clone was observed a few times. The chain couples TRBV6-2 or TRBV6-3 to TRBJ2-3; D is unclear. The V and J ends lost 2 bases and 1 base respectively, with 19 bases between them. Germline loops: CDR1 MNHEY, CDR2 SVGEGT. The CDR3 is made up of 18 amino acids. The CDR3 coding sequence is TGTGCCAGCAGTTACGCCTACTCGGCCGCAGGCGGCACAGATACGCAGTATTTT. It encodes CASSYAYSAAGGTDTQYF.